The subject of this entry is one TCR beta chain. Antigen specificity is unknown. The sample belongs to a study of metastatic and nonmetastatic thyroid tumors. Study context: Repertoires from malignant and benign thyroid patients were compared across blood and tumor or nodule tissue.

MiXCR reprocessed the PCR reads for TCRdb. The data hold 25,000 to 35,000 clones, with roughly 30% observed a single time. Thyroid surgery took place with no prior treatment in any patient. Germline lookup yields CDR1 DFQATT and CDR2 SNEGSKA (reference sequence). V lost 2 bases and J 4 bases, leaving 18 bases between the germline ends. This CDR3 region has 15 residues. General study findings and limits: TCR beta diversity was reportedly significantly higher in malignant thyroid tumors than benign nodules, in blood and tumor.

The receptor was isolated from a female donor with papillary thyroid cancer or a benign thyroid nodule (not recorded which). Some clones in this sample may be carry-over from other donors' samples. The chain employs TRBV20-1 and TRBJ2-7; D might be TRBD1 or TRBD2, each matching 5 bases. Sequencing was carried out using blood. The DNA for the CDR3 is TGCAGTGCTAGACCGATCCGGGACGGCTTTTACGAGCAGTACTTC. This encodes CSARPIRDGFYEQYF.